The 18 T cell receptor beta chains below come from one sample, sequenced in a study of OX40 agonist ivuxolimab in advanced cancers. Only in-frame clones appear in the TCRdb table, and some are missing; sequencing was by immunoSEQ multiplex PCR. Among 60,000 or so clones listed, around 84% were seen once. The material sequenced was CD4+ or CD8+ T cells sorted from blood, taken in a trial of the OX40 agonist ivuxolimab. The receptors stem from an adult with an advanced solid tumor such as melanoma, head and neck, liver or kidney cancer.

The chain joins TRBV7-7 to TRBJ2-1, with 8 bases that match TRBD1. CDR3 length equals 13 residues. V dropped 5 bases and J dropped 12; count of bases not matched to a gene: 9. CDR1 and CDR2 (germline): SSHAT, FNYEAQ (reference sequence). The CDR3 region has the DNA TGTGCCAGCAGCCCAGGGGGCGGGGTAGGGCAGTTCTTC. Its translation: CASSPGGGVGQFF.

This rearrangement joins TRBV27 to TRBJ1-2, with D unresolved. This CDR3 contains 13 residues. Germline CDR1 reads MNHEY; CDR2 reads SMNVEV (reference sequence). Trimming removed 3 bases at V and 2 bases at J, with 7 bases between. CDR3: CASSFFRNYGYTF. In DNA form, the CDR3 reads TGTGCCAGCAGTTTTTTCAGAAACTATGGCTACACCTTC.

The rearrangement joins TRBV18 to TRBJ2-1; weak D call: TRBD2 (6 bases). The CDR3 extends over 15 amino acids. Trimming took 3 bases from V and 4 from J, leaving 13 bases between them. CDR1 and CDR2 from the germline V gene are KGHSH and LQKENI. CDR3 loop: CASSPEGLAYNEQFF. The CDR3 bases are TGTGCCAGCTCACCGGAGGGGCTGGCATACAATGAGCAGTTCTTC.

This chain's CDR3 is CASDRQGVLESPLHF. In DNA form, the CDR3 reads TGTGCCTCAGACCGACAGGGTGTGTTAGAATCACCCCTCCACTTT. This chain joins TRBV30 and TRBJ1-6; 7 bases fit TRBD1. Looked up from germline, CDR1 is GTSNPN and CDR2 is SVGIG (reference sequence). This CDR3 region has 15 residues. The ends lost 7 bases at V and 10 bases at J; junction bases unmatched: 16. The full variable domain, rest sourced from reference TRBV30 and TRBJ1-6, is SQTIHQWPATLVQPVGSPLSLECTVEGTSNPNLYWYRQAAGRGLQLLFYSVGIGQISSEVPQNLSASRPQDRQFILSSKKLLLSDSGFYLCASDRQGVLESPLHFGNGTRLTVT.

CDR3 nucleotides: TGTGCCAGCAGCTCTGTCCTAGCGGGGCCCCTTGATACGCAGTATTTT. Translation: CASSSVLAGPLDTQYF. The chain has TRBV5-4 and TRBJ2-3; 9 bases line up with TRBD2. The germline CDR1 and CDR2 sequences are SGHNT and YYREEE (reference sequence). The CDR3 is made up of 16 amino acids. V trimming: 3 bases; J trimming: 6 bases; junction bases outside the gene matches: 11. Drawing the rest from reference TRBV5-4 and TRBJ2-3, the complete variable domain is ETGVTQSPTHLIKTRGQQVTLRCSSQSGHNTVSWYQQALGQGPQFIFQYYREEENGRGNFPPRFSGLQFPNYSSELNVNALELDDSALYLCASSSVLAGPLDTQYFGPGTRLTVL.

The CDR3: CASSPFTPGYTF. The DNA for the CDR3 is TGTGCCAGCAGTCCGTTCACTCCGGGCTACACCTTC. The chain joins TRBV28 to TRBJ1-2; D ambiguous. V was cut by 5 bases and J by 8 bases, with 12 bases left in between. Germline V gene sequence: CDR1 MDHEN, CDR2 SYDVKM. The CDR3 is 12 residues long.

This clone was detected only once. This chain uses TRBV5-6 with TRBJ2-1; D unclear. The CDR3 contains 11 residues. Germline CDR1 and CDR2: SGHDT and YYEEEE. Trimming took off 4 bases at V and 6 bases at J, with 5 bases between the two ends. The CDR3 bases are TGTGCCAGCAGCAGACCCAATGAGCAGTTCTTC. This gives the protein CASSRPNEQFF.

This clone came up once. The chain joins TRBV6-1 to TRBJ2-1; TRBD2 matches at 10 bases. Germline loops: CDR1 MNHNS, CDR2 SASEGT. This CDR3 is built from 15 residues. V was clipped by 2 bases and J by 6 bases; unmatched bases: 4. DNA for the CDR3: TGTGCCAGCAGTGAATGGACTAGCGGTCCCAATGAGCAGTTCTTC. It specifies CASSEWTSGPNEQFF.

This chain connects TRBV9 to TRBJ1-1; a weak D match, TRBD1 (6 bases). The germline V gene has CDR1 SGDLS and CDR2 YYNGEE. The ends were cut back, 0 bases at V and 4 bases at J, with 16 bases in the middle. There are 16 residues in the CDR3. The CDR3 DNA sequence: TGTGCCAGCAGCGTAGGTCCCCCCGGGGGGCCCACTGAAGCTTTCTTT. Amino acid sequence: CASSVGPPGGPTEAFF.

J is TRBJ2-5 and V is TRBV7-6, with 11 bases matching TRBD2. J lost 1 base, V lost 7 bases, and 8 bases had no gene match. The CDR3 length is 16 residues. The germline CDR1 and CDR2 sequences are SGHVS and FNYEAQ. The DNA of the CDR3 is TGTGCCAGCAAACAGACTAGCGGGACGCTCCAAGAGACCCAGTACTTC. Translation gives CASKQTSGTLQETQYF.

The chain links TRBV7-9 to TRBJ1-6; 7 nucleotides agree with TRBD1. Germline CDR1 reads SEHNR; CDR2 reads FQNEAQ (reference sequence). The CDR3 has 12 amino acids. CDR3 amino acids: CAVGGNNSPLHF. As DNA, the CDR3 is TGTGCGGTAGGGGGCAATAATTCACCCCTCCACTTT. The variable domain in full, with the rest retrieved from reference TRBV7-9 and TRBJ1-6, is DTGVSQNPRHKITKRGQNVTFRCDPISEHNRLYWYRQTLGQGPEFLTYFQNEAQLEKSRLLSDRFSAERPKGSFSTLEIQRTEQGDSAMYLCAVGGNNSPLHFGNGTRLTVT.

The chain is built from TRBV13 and TRBJ1-2; D might be TRBD1 (5 bases). Germline V gene data show CDR1 as PRHDT and CDR2 as FYEKMQ (reference sequence). V shed 3 bases and J shed 7 bases, with 12 bases lying between them. CDR3 length: 13 residues. This CDR3 is CASSFDQGLGYTF. In DNA, the CDR3 is TGTGCCAGCAGCTTTGATCAGGGTCTTGGCTACACCTTC.

This rearrangement joins TRBV5-1 to TRBJ1-2; the match to TRBD1 covers 7 bases. This CDR3 spans 14 amino acids. Trimming at V came to 2 bases and at J to 0 bases, leaving 1 base not matched to a gene. Germline V gives CDR1 SGHRS, CDR2 YFSETQ. The CDR3 nucleotides are TGCGCCAGCAGCTTCCAGGGGGCTAACTATGGCTACACCTTC. It is translated as CASSFQGANYGYTF. Complete variable domain (other parts from reference TRBV5-1 and TRBJ1-2): KAGVTQTPRYLIKTRGQQVTLSCSPISGHRSVSWYQQTPGQGLQFLFEYFSETQRNKGNFPGRFSGRQFSNSRSEMNVSTLELGDSALYLCASSFQGANYGYTFGSGTRLTVV.

This clone appeared a few times. The chain couples TRBV5-6 to TRBJ2-2; D is ambiguous. Germline V CDR1 and CDR2: SGHDT, YYEEEE. The CDR3 is made up of 15 amino acids. With 2 bases removed from V and 0 bases from J, the gap between germline ends came to 8 bases. This CDR3 reads CASSFLTTNTGELFF. Written as DNA, the CDR3 is TGTGCCAGCAGCTTCCTTACCACGAACACCGGGGAGCTGTTTTTT.

The J gene is TRBJ2-3, the V gene TRBV2; 7 nucleotides align to TRBD1. The CDR3 runs 15 residues. CDR1 SNHLY and CDR2 FYNNEI come from the germline V gene. V gave up 5 bases and J gave up 2 bases; unmatched junction bases: 7. The CDR3 DNA sequence: TGTGCCAGCAGTACCGGGACAGCGGACACAGATACGCAGTATTTT. Protein: CASSTGTADTDTQYF.

This clone was picked up one time. The V call is TRBV11-3, the J call TRBJ1-1; D uncertain. Germline V lookup: CDR1 SGHNT, CDR2 YENEEA. This CDR3 has 14 amino acids. V lost 2 bases and J lost 3, with 10 bases in between. The CDR3 is CASSLRAADTEAFF. The CDR3 bases are TGTGCCAGCAGCTTACGAGCGGCGGACACTGAAGCTTTCTTT.

Details on this clone: Mismatch with germline at one junction end may stem from a read error. This chain connects TRBV6-1 to TRBJ2-5; tentatively, D is TRBD1 (6 bases). This CDR3 region has 16 residues. The germline gives CDR1 MNHNS, CDR2 SASEGT. CDR3 in amino acids: CASREGGGRAGETQYF. CDR3 DNA: TGTGCCAGCAGGGAAGGGGGTGGCAGGGCCGGGGAGACCCAGTACTTC.

The CDR3 DNA follows: TGTGCCAGCAGTGGTATACGGGGAACCGGGGCCAACGTCCTGACTTTC. Protein: CASSGIRGTGANVLTF. The V gene is TRBV6-1, the J gene TRBJ2-6, with D tentatively TRBD2 (5 bases). V lost 4 bases and J 4 bases, leaving 14 bases between the germline ends. CDR1 is MNHNS and CDR2 is SASEGT in the germline V gene. The CDR3 has 16 residues.